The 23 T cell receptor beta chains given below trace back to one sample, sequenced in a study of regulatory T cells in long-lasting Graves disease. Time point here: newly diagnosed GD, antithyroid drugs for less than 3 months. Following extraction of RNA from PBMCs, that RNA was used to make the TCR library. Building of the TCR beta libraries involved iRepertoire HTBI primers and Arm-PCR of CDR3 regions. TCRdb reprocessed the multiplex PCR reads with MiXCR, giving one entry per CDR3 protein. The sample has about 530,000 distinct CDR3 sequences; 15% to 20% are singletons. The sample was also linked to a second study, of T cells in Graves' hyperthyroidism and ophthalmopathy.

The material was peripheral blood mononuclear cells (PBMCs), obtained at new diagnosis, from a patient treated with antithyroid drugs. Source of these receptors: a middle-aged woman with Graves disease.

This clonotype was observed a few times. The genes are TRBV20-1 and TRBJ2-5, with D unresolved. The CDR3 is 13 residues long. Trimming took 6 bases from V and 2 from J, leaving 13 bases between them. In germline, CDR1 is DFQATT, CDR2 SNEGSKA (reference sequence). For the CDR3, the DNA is TGCAGTGCGGAAGGGATAGGGCAAGAGACCCAGTACTTC. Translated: CSAEGIGQETQYF.

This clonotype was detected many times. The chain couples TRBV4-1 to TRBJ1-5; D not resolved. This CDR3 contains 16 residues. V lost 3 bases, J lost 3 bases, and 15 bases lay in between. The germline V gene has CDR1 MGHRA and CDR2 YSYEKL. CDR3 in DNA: TGCGCCAGCAGCCAGAACGGGATGAGGTACAATCAGCCCCAGCATTTT. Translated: CASSQNGMRYNQPQHF.

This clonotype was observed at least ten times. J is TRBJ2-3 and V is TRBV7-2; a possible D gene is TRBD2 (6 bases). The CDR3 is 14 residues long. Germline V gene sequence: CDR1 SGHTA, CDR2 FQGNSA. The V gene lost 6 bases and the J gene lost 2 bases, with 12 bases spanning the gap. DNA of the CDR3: TGTGCCAGCAGTACCCGGGGGAACACAGATACGCAGTATTTT. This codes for CASSTRGNTDTQYF.

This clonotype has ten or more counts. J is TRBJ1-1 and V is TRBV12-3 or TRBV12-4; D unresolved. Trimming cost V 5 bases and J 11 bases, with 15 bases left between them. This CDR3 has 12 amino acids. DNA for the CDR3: TGTGCCAGCAGTCGGGCGGTTCGGTGGGCTTTCTTT. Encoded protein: CASSRAVRWAFF.

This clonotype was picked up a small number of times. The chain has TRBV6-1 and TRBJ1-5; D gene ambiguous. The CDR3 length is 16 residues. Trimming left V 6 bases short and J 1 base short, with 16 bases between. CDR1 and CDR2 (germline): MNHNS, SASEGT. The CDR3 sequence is CASRAGELGSNQPQHF. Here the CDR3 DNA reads TGTGCCAGCAGAGCTGGGGAGTTGGGCAGCAATCAGCCCCAGCATTTT.

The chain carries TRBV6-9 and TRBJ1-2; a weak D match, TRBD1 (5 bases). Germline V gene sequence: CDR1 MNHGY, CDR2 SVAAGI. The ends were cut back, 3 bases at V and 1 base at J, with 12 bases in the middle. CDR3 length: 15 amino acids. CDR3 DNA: TGTGCCAGCAGTTACGGAGGGGCCCATAACTATGGCTACACCTTC. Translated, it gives CASSYGGAHNYGYTF.

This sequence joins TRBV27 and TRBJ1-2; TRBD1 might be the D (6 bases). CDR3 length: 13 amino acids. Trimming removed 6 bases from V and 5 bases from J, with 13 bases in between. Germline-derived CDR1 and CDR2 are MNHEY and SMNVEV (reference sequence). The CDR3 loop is CASRYRVGYGYTF. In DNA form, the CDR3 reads TGTGCCAGCAGATACAGGGTGGGGTATGGCTACACCTTC.

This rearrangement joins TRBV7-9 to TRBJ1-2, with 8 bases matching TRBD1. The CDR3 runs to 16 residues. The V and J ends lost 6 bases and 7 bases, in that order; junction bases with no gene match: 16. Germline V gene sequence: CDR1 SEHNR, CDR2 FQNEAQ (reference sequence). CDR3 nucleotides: TGTGCCAGCAGATCCCAAACCCGGGACAGGCCAAGTGGCTACACCTTC. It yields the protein CASRSQTRDRPSGYTF.

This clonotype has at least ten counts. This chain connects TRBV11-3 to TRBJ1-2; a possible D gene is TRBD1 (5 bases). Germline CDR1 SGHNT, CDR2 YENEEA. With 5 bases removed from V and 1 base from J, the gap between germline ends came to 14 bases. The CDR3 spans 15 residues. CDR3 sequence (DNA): TGTGCCAGCAGCGACCGGGACCGAATTAACTATGGCTACACCTTC. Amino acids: CASSDRDRINYGYTF.

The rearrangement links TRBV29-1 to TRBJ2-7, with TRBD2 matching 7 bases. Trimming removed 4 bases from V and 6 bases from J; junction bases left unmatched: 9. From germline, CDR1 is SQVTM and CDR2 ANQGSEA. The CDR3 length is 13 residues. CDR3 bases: TGCAGCGTTGTGGGGGTGGGGGGGAGCGAGCAGTACTTC. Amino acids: CSVVGVGGSEQYF.

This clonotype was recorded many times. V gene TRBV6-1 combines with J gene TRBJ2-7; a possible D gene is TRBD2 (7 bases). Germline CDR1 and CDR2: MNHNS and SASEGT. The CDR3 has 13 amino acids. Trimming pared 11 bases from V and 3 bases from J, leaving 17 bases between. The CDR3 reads CAAGAGALYEQYF. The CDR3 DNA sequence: TGTGCCGCGGGGGCGGGGGCCCTCTACGAGCAGTACTTC.

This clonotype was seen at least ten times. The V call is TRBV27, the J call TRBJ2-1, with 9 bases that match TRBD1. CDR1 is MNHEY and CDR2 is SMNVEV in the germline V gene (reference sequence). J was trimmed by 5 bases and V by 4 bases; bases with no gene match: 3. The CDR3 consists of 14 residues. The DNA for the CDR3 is TGTGCCAGCAGTTCGAGGACAGGGGACAATGAGCAGTTCTTC. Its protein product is CASSSRTGDNEQFF.

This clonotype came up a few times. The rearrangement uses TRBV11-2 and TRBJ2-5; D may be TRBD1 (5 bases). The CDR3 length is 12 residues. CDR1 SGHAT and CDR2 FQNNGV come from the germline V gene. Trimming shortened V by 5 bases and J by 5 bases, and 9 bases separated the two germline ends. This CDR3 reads CASSTGSETQYF. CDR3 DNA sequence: TGTGCCAGCAGCACAGGTTCGGAGACCCAGTACTTC.

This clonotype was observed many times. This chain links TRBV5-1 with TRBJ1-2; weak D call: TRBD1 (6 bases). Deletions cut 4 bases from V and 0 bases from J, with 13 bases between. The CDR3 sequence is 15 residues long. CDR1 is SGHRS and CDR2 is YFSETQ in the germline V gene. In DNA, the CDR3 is TGCGCCAGCAGCCTTGGGACAATAGCTAACTATGGCTACACCTTC. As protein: CASSLGTIANYGYTF.

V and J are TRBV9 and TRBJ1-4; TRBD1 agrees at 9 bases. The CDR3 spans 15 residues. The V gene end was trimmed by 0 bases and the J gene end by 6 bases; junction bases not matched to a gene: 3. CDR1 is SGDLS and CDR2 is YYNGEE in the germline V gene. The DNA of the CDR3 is TGTGCCAGCAGCGTAGATGGGACAGGGTATGAAAAACTGTTTTTT. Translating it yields CASSVDGTGYEKLFF.

As DNA, the CDR3 is TGCGCCAGCAGCCCCAGATGGCCGCGTCCCCTTAAGGCGGCTCCCTACTATGGCTACACCTTC. As protein: CASSPRWPRPLKAAPYYGYTF. This rearrangement joins TRBV5-1 to TRBJ1-2; D is unresolved. The CDR3 is made up of 21 amino acids. The germline V gene encodes CDR1 SGHRS and CDR2 YFSETQ. Trimming took off 4 bases at V and 3 bases at J, with 34 bases between the two ends.

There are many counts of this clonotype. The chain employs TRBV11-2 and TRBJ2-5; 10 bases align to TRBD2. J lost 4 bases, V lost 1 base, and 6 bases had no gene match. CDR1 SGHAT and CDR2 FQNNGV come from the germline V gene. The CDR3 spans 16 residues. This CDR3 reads CASSLVSGGAGETQYF. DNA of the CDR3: TGTGCCAGCAGCTTAGTGAGCGGGGGGGCGGGAGAGACCCAGTACTTC.

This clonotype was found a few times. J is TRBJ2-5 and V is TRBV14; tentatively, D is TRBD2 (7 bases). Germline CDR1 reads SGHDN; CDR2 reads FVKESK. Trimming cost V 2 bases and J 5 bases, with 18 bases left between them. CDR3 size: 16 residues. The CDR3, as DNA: TGTGCCAGCAGCCAACCGTTGGCCGGGGGGCGGGAGACCCAGTACTTC. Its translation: CASSQPLAGGRETQYF.

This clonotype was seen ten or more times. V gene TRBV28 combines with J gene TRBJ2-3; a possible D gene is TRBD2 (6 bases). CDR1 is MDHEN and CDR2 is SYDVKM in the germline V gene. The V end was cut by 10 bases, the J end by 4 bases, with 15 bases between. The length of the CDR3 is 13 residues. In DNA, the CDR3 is TGTGCCACCGGTTCGGGGGTTCCAGATACGCAGTATTTT. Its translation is CATGSGVPDTQYF. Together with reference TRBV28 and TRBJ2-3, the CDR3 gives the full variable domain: DVKVTQSSRYLVKRTGEKVFLECVQDMDHENMFWYRQDPGLGLRLIYFSYDVKMKEKGDIPEGYSVSREKKERFSLILESASTNQTSMYLCATGSGVPDTQYFGPGTRLTVL.

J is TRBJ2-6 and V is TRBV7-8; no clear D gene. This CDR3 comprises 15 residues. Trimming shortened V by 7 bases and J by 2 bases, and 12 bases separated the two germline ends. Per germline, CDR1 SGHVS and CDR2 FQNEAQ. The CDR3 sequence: CASTTDPPGANVLTF. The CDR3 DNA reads TGTGCCAGCACCACGGACCCGCCTGGGGCCAACGTCCTGACTTTC.

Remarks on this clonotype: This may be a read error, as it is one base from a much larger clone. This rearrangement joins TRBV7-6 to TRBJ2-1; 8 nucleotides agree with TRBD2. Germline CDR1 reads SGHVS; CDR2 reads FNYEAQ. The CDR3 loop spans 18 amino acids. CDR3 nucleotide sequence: TGTGCCAGCAGCTTAGGGGGTATAGCTAGCGGGTTCTACGATGAGCAGTTCTTC. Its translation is CASSLGGIASGFYDEQFF.

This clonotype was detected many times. The DNA for the CDR3 is TGTGCCAGCAGCTCCGTGGCGGGGCAAGAGACCCAGTACTTC. This gives the protein CASSSVAGQETQYF. The rearrangement joins TRBV11-3 to TRBJ2-5, with a weak D call TRBD2 (6 bases). Trimming cost V 4 bases and J 2 bases, with 11 bases left between them. Germline CDR1 is SGHNT and CDR2 is YENEEA. This CDR3 spans 14 amino acids.

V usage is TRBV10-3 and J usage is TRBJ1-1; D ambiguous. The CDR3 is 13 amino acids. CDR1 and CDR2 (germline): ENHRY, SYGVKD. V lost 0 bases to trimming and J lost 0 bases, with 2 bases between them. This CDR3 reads CAISESMNTEAFF. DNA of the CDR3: TGTGCCATCAGTGAGTCGATGAACACTGAAGCTTTCTTT.